This T cell receptor (beta chain) emerged from a study of response to subunit inactivated influenza vaccine. Points from the study as a whole: After each seasonal influenza vaccination, few new T cells are recruited, the authors suggested.

Each CDR3 protein gets one entry after TCRdb re-called the RT-PCR reads with MiXCR. The table shows roughly 650,000 distinct CDR3 sequences, with 15% to 19% occurring only once. V shed 6 bases and J shed 0 bases, with 9 bases lying between them. CDR3 length equals 13 residues. About this clonotype itself: Its antigen is as yet unknown.

This clonotype was sampled from a man aged 45 to 65 who received an inactivated influenza vaccine. The chain combines TRBV12-3 or TRBV12-4 with TRBJ2-7, with unresolved D. The sample in question was PBMCs from blood, obtained 11 to 12 days after vaccination. The CDR3 sequence: CASREDSSYEQYF. The CDR3 nucleotides are TGTGCCAGCAGAGAGGATAGCTCCTACGAGCAGTACTTC.